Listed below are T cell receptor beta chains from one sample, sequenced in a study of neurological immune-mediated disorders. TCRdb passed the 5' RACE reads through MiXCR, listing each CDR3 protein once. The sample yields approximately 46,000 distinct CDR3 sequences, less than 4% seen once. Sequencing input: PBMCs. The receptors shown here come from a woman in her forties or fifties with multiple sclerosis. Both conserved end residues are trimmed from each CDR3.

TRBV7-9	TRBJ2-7	ASSLAASGRAYEQY
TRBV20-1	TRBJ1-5	SAKPRSQYSNQPQH
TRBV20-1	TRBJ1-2	SATFTGIGYGYT
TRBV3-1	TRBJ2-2	ASSPYADGELF
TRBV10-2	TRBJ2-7	ASSDHSYEQY
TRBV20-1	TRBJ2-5	SAREQGAGQETQY
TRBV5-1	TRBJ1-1	ASSRTGAEAF
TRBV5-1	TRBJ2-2	ASSLDTNTGELF
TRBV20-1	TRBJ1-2	SASGQNYGYT
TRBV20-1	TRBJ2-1	SARGLAGGNYNEQF
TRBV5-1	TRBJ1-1	ASSFLTNTEAF
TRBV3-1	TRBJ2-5	ASSQLRETQY
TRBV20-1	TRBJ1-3	SARDLKRSGNTIY
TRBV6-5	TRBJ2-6	ASSYDSGAGANVLT
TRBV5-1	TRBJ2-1	ASSLASGYNEQF
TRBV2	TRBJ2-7	ASSDQGSGYEQY
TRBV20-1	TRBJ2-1	SARPPGTRFNEQF
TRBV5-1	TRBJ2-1	ASSSGSGGNEQF
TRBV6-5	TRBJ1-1	ASSYSRLVTEAF
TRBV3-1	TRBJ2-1	ASSQERASYNEQF
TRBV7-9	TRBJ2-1	ASSSLLGLAGENEQF